The following is a T cell receptor (beta chain) sequence with its context. Its antigen remains unknown. These data belong to a study of long-term antiretroviral therapy in people with HIV. Overall study: The oldest specimens predate the 2015 immediate-ART recommendation by about a decade. Study-wide results and limits: Diversity rose after ART but stayed below transplant donor controls.

Samples were assayed with immunoSEQ v3.0 at survey level. Profiled with immunoSEQ multiplex PCR; TCRdb holds only in-frame clones, not every one. The sample lists around 35,000 clones, over 70% occurring once. CDR3 length: 14 amino acids. V lost 5 bases, J lost 1 base, and 8 bases lay in between. Looked up from germline, CDR1 is SGHNT and CDR2 is YENEEA. The J gene is TRBJ2-2, the V gene TRBV11-3; unclear D gene. The starting material was unsorted PBMCs, obtained 3.1 years after starting antiretroviral therapy. The TCR comes from a woman aged 50 to 65 with HIV. The CDR3 protein is CASSRSRNTGELFF. Written as DNA, the CDR3 is TGTGCCAGCAGCCGAAGCAGGAACACCGGGGAGCTGTTTTTT.